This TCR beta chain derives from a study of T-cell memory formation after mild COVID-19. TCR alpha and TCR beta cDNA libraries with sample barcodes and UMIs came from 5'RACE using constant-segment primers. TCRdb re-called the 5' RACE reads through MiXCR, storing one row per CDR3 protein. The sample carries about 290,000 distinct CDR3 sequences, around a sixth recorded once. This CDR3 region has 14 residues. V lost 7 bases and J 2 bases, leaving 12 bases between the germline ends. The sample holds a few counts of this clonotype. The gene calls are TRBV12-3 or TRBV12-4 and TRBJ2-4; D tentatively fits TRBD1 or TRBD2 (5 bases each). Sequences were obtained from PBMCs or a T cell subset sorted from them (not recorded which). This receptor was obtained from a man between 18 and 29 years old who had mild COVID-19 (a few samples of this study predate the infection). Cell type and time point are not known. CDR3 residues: CASTLGVSKNIQYF. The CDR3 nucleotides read TGTGCCAGCACCTTGGGGGTCTCCAAAAACATTCAGTACTTC.